Listed below are T cell receptor beta chains from one sample, sequenced in a study of shared clonotypes between healthy human individuals. Only in-frame clones appear in the TCRdb table, and some are missing; sequencing was by immunoSEQ multiplex PCR. The table has roughly 220,000 clones, 60% to 80% seen once; the top ten hold 11%. The source material was memory CD4+ T cells sorted from blood. The source of these receptors is a man aged 25-45 years in good health. CDR3s include the opening cysteine and the closing phenylalanine or tryptophan. Fields, in order: clone size, D gene, J gene, V gene, CDR3 DNA, CDR3 protein. A D gene is named only where the DNA matches it firmly. Clone size, where shown, is once, few, many, or a class for clones that have expanded.

few,.,TRBJ2-3,TRBV20-1,TGCAGTGCTAGGTTTCCAGATACGCAGTATTTT,CSARFPDTQYF
.,TRBD2,TRBJ2-3,TRBV5-1,TGCGCCAGCAGCACCGGACTAGCGGGAGGGCCTGTCACAGATACGCAGTATTTT,CASSTGLAGGPVTDTQYF
.,.,TRBJ2-2,TRBV18,TGTGCCAGCTCACCACCAGTAGGGAGCCAACTGACCGGGGAGCTGTTTTTT,CASSPPVGSQLTGELFF
.,TRBD1,TRBJ2-1,TRBV10-3,TGTGCCATCAGTGAAACCTGGTGGACCGGGACAGGCAATGAGCAGTTCTTC,CAISETWWTGTGNEQFF
few,.,TRBJ2-7,TRBV7-6,TGTGCCAGCAGCTCGTTTAGATCCTACGAGCAGTACTTC,CASSSFRSYEQYF
.,.,TRBJ1-5,TRBV19,TGTGCCAGTAGTTTTGGTGCGTCCAATCAGCCCCAGCATTTT,CASSFGASNQPQHF
.,TRBD1,TRBJ1-4,TRBV9,TGTGCCAGCAGCAAACTTCCGGGACAGGCGGAAAAACTGTTTTTT,CASSKLPGQAEKLFF
.,.,TRBJ2-6,TRBV7-2,TGTGCCAGCAGCTTAGAGGTATCTGGGGCCAACGTCCTGACTTTC,CASSLEVSGANVLTF
many,.,TRBJ2-1,TRBV11-1,TGTGCCAGCAGCGAACCCTACAATGAGCAGTTCTTC,CASSEPYNEQFF
.,.,TRBJ2-1,TRBV27,TGTGCCAGCAGCCGTTCGTGGTCCTCCTACAATGAGCAGTTCTTC,CASSRSWSSYNEQFF
.,TRBD2,TRBJ2-3,TRBV25-1,TGTGCCAGCAGTGTCCCTGGGGTCCCCCGGGAGGGCCAAGATACGCAGTATTTT,CASSVPGVPREGQDTQYF
.,.,TRBJ2-3,TRBV10-3,TGTGCCATCAGTGGGGGCATAGCGGAAAGCACAGATACGCAGTATTTT,CAISGGIAESTDTQYF
.,.,TRBJ2-7,TRBV27,TGTGCCAGCAGTCAATCACGGGACGGACCCTACGAGCAGTACTTC,CASSQSRDGPYEQYF
once,TRBD2,TRBJ2-7,TRBV4-1,TGCGCCAGCAGCCAAGTTCCTAGCGGGGACCTTTACGAGCAGTACTTC,CASSQVPSGDLYEQYF
.,TRBD1,TRBJ2-5,TRBV18,TGTGCCAGCTCACCACCGGTAACAGGGGAGGAGACCCAGTACTTC,CASSPPVTGEETQYF
.,TRBD2,TRBJ2-7,TRBV11-3,TGTGCCAGCAGCGAAAGCGGGAGCCTCTACGAGCAGTACTTC,CASSESGSLYEQYF
.,.,TRBJ1-2,TRBV9,TGTGCCAGCAGCGTAGCGGCACTCCCGGAATATGGCTACACCTTC,CASSVAALPEYGYTF
few,.,TRBJ1-4,TRBV5-1,TGCGCCAGCAGCTTGTTAACCGGGACGGGGAATGAAAAACTGTTTTTT,CASSLLTGTGNEKLFF
.,.,TRBJ1-1,TRBV19,TGTGCCAGTCGGGTGCACGGGGACACTGAAGCTTTCTTT,CASRVHGDTEAFF
.,.,TRBJ2-3,TRBV11-2,TGTGCCAGCAGACCCCTTCGCGGCCCAAGCACAGATACGCAGTATTTT,CASRPLRGPSTDTQYF
once,.,TRBJ2-3,TRBV6-5,TGTGCCAGCAGCAGCCCCGCGGGCACAGATACGCAGTATTTT,CASSSPAGTDTQYF
.,TRBD2,TRBJ2-3,TRBV27,TGTGCCAGCAGTTACGGAAGCGGGGTGGTTCTTACGCAGTATTTT,CASSYGSGVVLTQYF
.,TRBD2,TRBJ2-5,TRBV5-4,TGTGCCAGCAGCTTGAGGGAGCGGGGCGATGAGACCCAGTACTTC,CASSLRERGDETQYF
few,.,TRBJ2-3,TRBV5-1,TGCGCCAGCAGCTGGACTGTTCTCACAGATACGCAGTATTTT,CASSWTVLTDTQYF
.,TRBD2,TRBJ2-1,TRBV7-9,TGTGCCAGCAGCCTACGGATGACTAGCGGGAGAGACAATGAGCAGTTCTTC,CASSLRMTSGRDNEQFF
.,TRBD2,TRBJ2-7,TRBV6-6,TGTGCCAGCAGCGCGCCCCAGCGGGATGGATACGAGCAGTACTTC,CASSAPQRDGYEQYF
.,TRBD1,TRBJ2-7,TRBV4-2,TGTGCCAGCAGCCAAGATCTCACAGGGGAGTACGAGCAGTACTTC,CASSQDLTGEYEQYF
.,TRBD1,TRBJ1-1,TRBV29-1,TGCAGCGTTGGGTCCTTTTCGACAGGGGCCACTGAAGCTTTCTTT,CSVGSFSTGATEAFF
.,TRBD1,TRBJ1-2,TRBV29-1,TGCAGCGTTGAACCTCACAGGGGCTATGGCTACACCTTC,CSVEPHRGYGYTF
.,.,TRBJ1-3,TRBV29-1,TGCAGCGTCGCCCTCAAGAAAACTGGAAACACCATATATTTT,CSVALKKTGNTIYF
.,.,TRBJ2-3,TRBV7-9,TGTGCCAGCAGCTTAGACGTCGGTGGAGTAGGCACAGATACGCAGTATTTT,CASSLDVGGVGTDTQYF
.,.,TRBJ2-3,TRBV19,TGTGCCAGTAGTGGTTACCGGACAGCTGGCACAGATACGCAGTATTTT,CASSGYRTAGTDTQYF
.,.,TRBJ1-1,TRBV29-1,TGCAGCGGGAAGAACACTGAAGCTTTCTTT,CSGKNTEAFF
.,TRBD2,TRBJ2-3,TRBV27,TGTGCCAGCAGCCTCACTAGCGCTAGCACAGATACGCAGTATTTT,CASSLTSASTDTQYF
once,.,TRBJ2-1,TRBV7-8,TGTGCCAGCAGCTTAAGGGAAACAGGGTTTGGTCCCTACAATGAGCAGTTCTTC,CASSLRETGFGPYNEQFF
.,.,TRBJ2-5,TRBV4-2,TGTGCCAGCAGCCAAGATGGAACGGGAGTGCAGGAGACCCAGTACTTC,CASSQDGTGVQETQYF
.,TRBD1,TRBJ1-1,TRBV5-6,TGTGCCAGCAGCTCCGTTGACAGGGGATTGAACACTGAAGCTTTCTTT,CASSSVDRGLNTEAFF
.,TRBD2,TRBJ2-1,TRBV5-8,TGTGCCAGCAGCTTGAGACTAGCGGGAGGTCCTCAGCCGTTCTTC,CASSLRLAGGPQPFF
.,TRBD2,TRBJ2-1,TRBV7-9,TGTGCCAGCAGCTTAGCGCTAGCGGGAACCTACAATGAGCAGTTCTTC,CASSLALAGTYNEQFF
many,TRBD1,TRBJ1-2,TRBV4-3,TGCGCCAGCAGCCGGGGACCGGGACAGGCTTTCGAAGGCTACACCTTC,CASSRGPGQAFEGYTF